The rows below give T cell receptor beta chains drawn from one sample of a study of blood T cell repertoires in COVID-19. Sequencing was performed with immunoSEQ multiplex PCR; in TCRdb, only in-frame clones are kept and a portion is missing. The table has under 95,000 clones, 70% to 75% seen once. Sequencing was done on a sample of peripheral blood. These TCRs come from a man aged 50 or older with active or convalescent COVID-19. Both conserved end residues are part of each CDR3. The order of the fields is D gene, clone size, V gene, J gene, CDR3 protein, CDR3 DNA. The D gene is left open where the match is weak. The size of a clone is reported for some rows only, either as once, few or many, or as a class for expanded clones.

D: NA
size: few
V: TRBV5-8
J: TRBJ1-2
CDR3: CASSSWGSGGIGYTF
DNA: TGTGCCAGCAGCTCTTGGGGCTCGGGGGGAATTGGCTACACCTTC

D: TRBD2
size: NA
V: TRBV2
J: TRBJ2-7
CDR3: CASSDPQRGIYEQYF
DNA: TGTGCCAGCAGTGATCCCCAGCGGGGGATCTACGAGCAGTACTTC

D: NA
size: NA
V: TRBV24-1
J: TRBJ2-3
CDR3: CATSDVGRGQSTDTQYF
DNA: TGTGCCACCAGTGATGTGGGGCGGGGACAGAGCACAGATACGCAGTATTTT

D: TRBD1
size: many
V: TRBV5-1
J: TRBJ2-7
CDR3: CASSFQPGQISYEQYF
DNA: TGCGCCAGCAGCTTCCAACCGGGACAGATTTCCTACGAGCAGTACTTC

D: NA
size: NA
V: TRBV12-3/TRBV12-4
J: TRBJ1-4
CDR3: CASSLREKLFF
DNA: TGTGCCAGCAGTTTGCGGGAAAAACTGTTTTTT

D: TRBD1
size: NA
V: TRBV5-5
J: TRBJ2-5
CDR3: CASSGDRGGETQYF
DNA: TGTGCCAGCAGCGGAGACAGGGGGGGAGAGACCCAGTACTTC

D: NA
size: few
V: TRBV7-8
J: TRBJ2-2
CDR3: CASSPSTGELFF
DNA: TGTGCCAGCAGCCCTTCCACCGGGGAGCTGTTTTTT

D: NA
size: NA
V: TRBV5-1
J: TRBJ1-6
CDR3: CASSLGSSYNSPLHF
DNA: TGCGCCAGCAGCTTGGGCAGCTCCTATAATTCACCCCTCCACTTT

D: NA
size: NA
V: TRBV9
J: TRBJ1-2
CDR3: CASSLGQLYGYTF
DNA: TGTGCCAGCAGCCTCGGACAGCTCTATGGCTACACCTTC

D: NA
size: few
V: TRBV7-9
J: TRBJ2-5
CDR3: CASSLGGTPQETQYF
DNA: TGTGCCAGCAGCTTAGGGGGGACACCCCAAGAGACCCAGTACTTC

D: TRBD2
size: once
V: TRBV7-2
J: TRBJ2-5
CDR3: CASSPRRASGGGRETQYF
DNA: TGTGCCAGCAGCCCCCGGCGGGCTAGCGGGGGGGGCCGTGAGACCCAGTACTTC

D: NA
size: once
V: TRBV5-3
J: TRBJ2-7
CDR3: CARSQTGEQYF
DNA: TGTGCCAGAAGCCAAACCGGCGAGCAGTACTTC

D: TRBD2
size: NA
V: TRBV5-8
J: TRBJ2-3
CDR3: CASSSAGDLTDTQYF
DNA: TGTGCCAGCAGCTCTGCGGGGGACCTCACAGATACGCAGTATTTT

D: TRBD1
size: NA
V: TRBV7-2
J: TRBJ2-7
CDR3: CASSFGQAYYEQYF
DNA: TGTGCCAGCAGCTTCGGACAGGCTTACTACGAGCAGTACTTC

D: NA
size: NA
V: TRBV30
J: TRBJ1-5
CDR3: CAWERGNQPQHF
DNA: TGTGCCTGGGAACGGGGCAATCAGCCCCAGCATTTT

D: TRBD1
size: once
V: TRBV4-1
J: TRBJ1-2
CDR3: CASSQPTGGTTYGYTF
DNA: TGCGCCAGCAGCCAACCGACAGGGGGCACTACCTATGGCTACACCTTC

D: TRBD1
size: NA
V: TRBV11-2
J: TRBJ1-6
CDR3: CASSPGQDIPLHF
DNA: TGTGCCAGCAGCCCCGGACAGGACATACCCCTCCACTTT

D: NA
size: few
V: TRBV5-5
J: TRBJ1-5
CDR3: CASSLGSPSNQPQHF
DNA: TGTGCCAGCAGCCTCGGGTCTCCTAGCAATCAGCCCCAGCATTTT

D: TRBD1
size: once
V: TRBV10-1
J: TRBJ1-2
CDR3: CASRLWDSVLDYGYTF
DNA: TGCGCCAGCAGACTATGGGACAGCGTTCTGGACTATGGCTACACCTTC

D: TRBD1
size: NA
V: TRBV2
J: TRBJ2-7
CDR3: CASSDMDRWYEQYF
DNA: TGTGCCAGCAGTGACATGGACAGGTGGTACGAGCAGTACTTC

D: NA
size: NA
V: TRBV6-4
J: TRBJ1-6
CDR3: CASRQGDSPLHF
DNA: TGTGCCAGCAGGCAGGGCGATTCACCCCTCCACTTT

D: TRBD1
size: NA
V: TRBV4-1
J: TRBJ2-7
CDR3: CASSLGQAAYEQYF
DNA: TGCGCCAGCAGCCTCGGACAGGCAGCCTACGAGCAGTACTTC

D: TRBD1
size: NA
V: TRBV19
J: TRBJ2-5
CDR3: CASSLRDRGLQETQYF
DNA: TGTGCCAGTAGTCTGCGGGACAGGGGACTCCAAGAGACCCAGTACTTC

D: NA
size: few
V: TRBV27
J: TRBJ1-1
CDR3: CASSLVATGGTEAFF
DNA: TGTGCCAGCAGTTTGGTTGCTACCGGGGGCACTGAAGCTTTCTTT

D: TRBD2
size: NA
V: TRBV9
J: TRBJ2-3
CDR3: CASSRASGASTDTQYF
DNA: TGTGCCAGCAGTCGTGCTAGCGGGGCGAGCACAGATACGCAGTATTTT

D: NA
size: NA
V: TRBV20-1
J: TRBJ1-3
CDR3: CSAGSGNTIYF
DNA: TGCAGTGCCGGGTCTGGAAACACCATATATTTT

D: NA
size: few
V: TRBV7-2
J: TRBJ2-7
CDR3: CASSLEATTGHEQYF
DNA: TGTGCCAGCAGCTTAGAGGCCACTACAGGGCACGAGCAGTACTTC

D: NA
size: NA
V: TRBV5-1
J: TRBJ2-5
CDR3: CASSEGLRPQETQYF
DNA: TGCGCCAGCAGCGAGGGACTCAGGCCCCAAGAGACCCAGTACTTC

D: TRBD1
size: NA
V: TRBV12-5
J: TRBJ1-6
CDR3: CASVQTGSAGSPLHF
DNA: TGTGCTAGTGTCCAGACAGGGTCTGCGGGCTCACCCCTCCACTTT

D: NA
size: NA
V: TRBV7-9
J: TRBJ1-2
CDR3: CASSLQDNYGYTF
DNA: TGTGCCAGCAGCTTACAGGATAACTATGGCTACACCTTC

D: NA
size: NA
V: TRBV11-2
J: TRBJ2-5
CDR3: CASSLNAGVETQYF
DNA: TGTGCCAGCAGCTTAAACGCAGGGGTGGAGACCCAGTACTTC

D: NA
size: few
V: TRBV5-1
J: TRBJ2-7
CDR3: CASTLSRQGTYEQYF
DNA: TGCGCCAGCACACTTAGTCGGCAGGGGACCTACGAGCAGTACTTC

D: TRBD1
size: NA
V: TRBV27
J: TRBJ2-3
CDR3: CASTVTGGTDTQYF
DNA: TGTGCCAGCACCGTGACAGGGGGCACAGATACGCAGTATTTT

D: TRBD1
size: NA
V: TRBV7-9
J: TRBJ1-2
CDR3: CASATGTGPGGYTF
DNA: TGTGCCAGCGCTACCGGGACAGGGCCGGGCGGCTACACCTTC

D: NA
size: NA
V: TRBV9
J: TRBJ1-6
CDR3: CASSEDSSYNSPLHF
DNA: TGTGCCAGCAGCGAAGATAGCTCCTATAATTCACCCCTCCACTTT

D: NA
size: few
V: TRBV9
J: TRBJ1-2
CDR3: CASSAAGYDYGYTF
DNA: TGTGCCAGCAGCGCTGCGGGGTACGACTATGGCTACACCTTC

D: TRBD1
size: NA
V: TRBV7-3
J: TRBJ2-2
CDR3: CASSFGQGSDTGELFF
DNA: TGTGCCAGCAGCTTCGGACAGGGGTCTGACACCGGGGAGCTGTTTTTT

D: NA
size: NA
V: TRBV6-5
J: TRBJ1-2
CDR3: CASSQMGAHGYTF
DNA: TGTGCCAGCAGTCAGATGGGGGCCCATGGCTACACCTTC

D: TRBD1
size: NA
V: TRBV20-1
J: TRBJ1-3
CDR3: CSASGTGRPTGNTIYF
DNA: TGCAGTGCTAGTGGGACAGGCCGCCCTACTGGAAACACCATATATTTT

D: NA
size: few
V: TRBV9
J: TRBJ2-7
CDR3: CASSVGTDEQYF
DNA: TGTGCCAGCAGCGTAGGTACGGACGAGCAGTACTTC

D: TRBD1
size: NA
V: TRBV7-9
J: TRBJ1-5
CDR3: CASSLGTGNQPQHF
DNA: TGTGCCAGCAGTCTCGGGACAGGGAATCAGCCCCAGCATTTT

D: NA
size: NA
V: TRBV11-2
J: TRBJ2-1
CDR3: CASSLSGGPYNEQFF
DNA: TGTGCCAGCAGCTTAAGCGGCGGACCCTACAATGAGCAGTTCTTC

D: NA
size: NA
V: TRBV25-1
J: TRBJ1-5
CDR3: CASSESIGLSNQPQHF
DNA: TGTGCCAGCAGTGAAAGTATCGGACTTAGCAATCAGCCCCAGCATTTT

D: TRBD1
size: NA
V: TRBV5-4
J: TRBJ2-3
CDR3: CASSPRQGPDTQYF
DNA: TGTGCCAGCAGCCCAAGACAGGGGCCAGATACGCAGTATTTT

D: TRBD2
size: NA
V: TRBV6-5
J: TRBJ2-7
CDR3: CASRGTSGGYEQYF
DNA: TGTGCCAGCAGGGGGACTAGCGGGGGTTACGAGCAGTACTTC

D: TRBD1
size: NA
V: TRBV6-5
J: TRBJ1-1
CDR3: CASKRGQMNTEAFF
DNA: TGTGCCAGCAAGAGGGGGCAGATGAACACTGAAGCTTTCTTT

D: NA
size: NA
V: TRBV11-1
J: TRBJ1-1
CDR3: CASSDEGSLTEAFF
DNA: TGTGCCAGCAGCGACGAGGGTAGCCTCACTGAAGCTTTCTTT

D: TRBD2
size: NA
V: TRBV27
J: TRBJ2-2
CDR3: CASSPGLAGGLRTGELFF
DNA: TGTGCCAGCAGTCCCGGACTAGCGGGGGGGCTAAGGACCGGGGAGCTGTTTTTT

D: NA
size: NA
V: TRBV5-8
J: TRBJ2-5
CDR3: CASSLAIGGTEETQYF
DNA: TGTGCCAGCAGCTTGGCGATTGGGGGGACAGAAGAGACCCAGTACTTC

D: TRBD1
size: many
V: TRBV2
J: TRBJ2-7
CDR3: CASIGQGAQGEQYF
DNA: TGTGCCAGCATAGGACAGGGGGCGCAGGGCGAGCAGTACTTC

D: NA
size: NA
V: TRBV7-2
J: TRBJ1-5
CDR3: CASSFQNDQPQHF
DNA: TGTGCCAGCAGCTTTCAGAACGATCAGCCCCAGCATTTT

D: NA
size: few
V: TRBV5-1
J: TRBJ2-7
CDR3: CASSLAIGGTNSYEQYF
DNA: TGCGCCAGCAGCTTGGCAATAGGGGGGACTAACTCCTACGAGCAGTACTTC

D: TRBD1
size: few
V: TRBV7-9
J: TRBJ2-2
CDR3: CASSPGTGDIGELFF
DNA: TGTGCCAGCAGCCCCGGGACAGGGGACATCGGGGAGCTGTTTTTT

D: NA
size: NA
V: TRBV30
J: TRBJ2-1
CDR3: CAWIVGGGRRSSYNEQFF
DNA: TGTGCCTGGATTGTGGGCGGGGGCCGTAGAAGCTCCTACAATGAGCAGTTCTTC

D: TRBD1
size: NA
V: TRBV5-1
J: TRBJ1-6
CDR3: CASSLAGQGRSPLHF
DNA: TGCGCCAGCAGCTTGGCGGGACAGGGTCGTTCACCCCTCCACTTT